This T cell receptor (beta chain) was sequenced in a study of post-analysis software for immune sequencing data. Looking at the study overall: There were relapsing-remitting, secondary progressive and progressive-relapsing multiple sclerosis among the disease courses included.

CDR3 length: 18 amino acids. The germline V and J ends were trimmed by 1 base and 7 bases, with 24 bases remaining between them. Germline CDR1 SGHRS, CDR2 YFSETQ. Study-wide findings and caveats: In multiple sclerosis, normalized Chao1 diversity was significantly below that of controls. The authors found that F measure strongly co-clustered same-batch samples. TRBV5-6, TRBV5-1 and TRBV20-1 belonged to a set of about five TRBV segments that were more frequent in patients than controls.

Regarding this clonotype: Antigen unknown.

Unique molecular identifiers had been added to the TCR beta cDNA libraries. T cells numbering about 0.85 to 11 million yielded cDNA molecules that totaled approximately 500,000. TCRdb fed the PCR reads into MiXCR, producing one record per CDR3 protein. The sample records 600,000 to 750,000 distinct CDR3 sequences, 55% to 70% being singletons. The TCR sequence derives from a girl aged 2-10 years with multiple sclerosis. Sequenced sample: blood. The chain employs TRBV5-1 and TRBJ2-1; TRBD2 is a possible D gene (6 bases). The CDR3 DNA reads TGCGCCAGCAGCTTGACCCCGAAGGAGGGGTCGTATGGGAATGAGCAGTTCTTC. Protein sequence: CASSLTPKEGSYGNEQFF.